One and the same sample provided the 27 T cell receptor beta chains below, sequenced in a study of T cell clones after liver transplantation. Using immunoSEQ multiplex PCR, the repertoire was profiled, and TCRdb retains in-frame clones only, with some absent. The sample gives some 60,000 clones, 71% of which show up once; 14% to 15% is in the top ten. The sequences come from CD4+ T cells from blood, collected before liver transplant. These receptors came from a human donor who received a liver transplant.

The CDR3 DNA reads TGTGCCAGCAGCCTTACCGGGACACGGACAATCTATGGCTACACCTTC. As protein: CASSLTGTRTIYGYTF. The V gene is TRBV14, the J gene TRBJ1-2; TRBD1 is a possible D gene (6 bases). The CDR3 covers 16 residues. Trimming removed 4 bases at V and 4 bases at J, with 19 bases between. The germline gives CDR1 SGHDN, CDR2 FVKESK.

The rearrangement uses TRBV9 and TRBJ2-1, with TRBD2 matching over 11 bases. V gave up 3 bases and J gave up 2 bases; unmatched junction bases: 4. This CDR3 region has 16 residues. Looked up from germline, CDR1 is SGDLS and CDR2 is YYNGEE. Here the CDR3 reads CASSATSGGPYNEQFF. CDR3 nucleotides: TGTGCCAGCAGCGCAACTAGCGGGGGCCCCTACAATGAGCAGTTCTTC.

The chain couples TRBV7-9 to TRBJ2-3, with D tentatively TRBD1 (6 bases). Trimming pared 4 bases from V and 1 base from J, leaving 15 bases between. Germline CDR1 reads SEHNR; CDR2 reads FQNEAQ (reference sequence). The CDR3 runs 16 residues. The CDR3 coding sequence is TGTGCCAGCAGCTCCAACACAGGGATGGGCACAGATACGCAGTATTTT. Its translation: CASSSNTGMGTDTQYF.

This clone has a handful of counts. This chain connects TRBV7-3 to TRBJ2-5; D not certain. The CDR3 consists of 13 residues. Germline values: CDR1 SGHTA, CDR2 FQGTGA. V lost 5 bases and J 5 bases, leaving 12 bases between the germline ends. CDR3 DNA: TGTGCCAGCAGCGCGGATTTCGAGGAGACCCAGTACTTC. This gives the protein CASSADFEETQYF.

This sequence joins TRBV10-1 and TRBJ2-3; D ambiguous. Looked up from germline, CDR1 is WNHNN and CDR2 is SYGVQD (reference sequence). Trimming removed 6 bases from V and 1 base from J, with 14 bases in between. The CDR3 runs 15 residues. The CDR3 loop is CASRPRGYGTDTQYF. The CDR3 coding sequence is TGCGCCAGCAGACCTAGAGGCTACGGCACAGATACGCAGTATTTT.

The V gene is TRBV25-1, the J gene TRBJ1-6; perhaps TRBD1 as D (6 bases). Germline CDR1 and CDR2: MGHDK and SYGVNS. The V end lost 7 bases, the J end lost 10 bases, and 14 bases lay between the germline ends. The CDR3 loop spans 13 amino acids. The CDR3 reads CASKRGSQSPLHF. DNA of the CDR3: TGTGCCAGCAAGAGGGGGTCGCAATCACCCCTCCACTTT.

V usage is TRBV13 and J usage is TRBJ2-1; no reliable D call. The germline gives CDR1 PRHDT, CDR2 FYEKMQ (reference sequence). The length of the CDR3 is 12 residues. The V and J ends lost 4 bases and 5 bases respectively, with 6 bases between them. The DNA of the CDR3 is TGTGCCAGCAGCTCGAGGCACAATGAGCAGTTCTTC. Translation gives CASSSRHNEQFF.

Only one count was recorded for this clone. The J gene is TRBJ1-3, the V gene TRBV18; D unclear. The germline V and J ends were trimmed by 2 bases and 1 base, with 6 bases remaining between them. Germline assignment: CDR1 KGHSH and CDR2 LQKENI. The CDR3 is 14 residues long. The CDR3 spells CASSPGESGNTIYF. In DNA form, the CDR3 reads TGTGCCAGCTCACCAGGAGAGTCTGGAAACACCATATATTTT.

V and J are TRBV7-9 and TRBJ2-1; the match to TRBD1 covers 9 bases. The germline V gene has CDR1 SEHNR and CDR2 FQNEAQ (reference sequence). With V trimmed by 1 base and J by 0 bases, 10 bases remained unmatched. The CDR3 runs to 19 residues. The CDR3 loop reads CASSLGRRQGGSSYNEQFF. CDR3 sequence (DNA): TGTGCCAGCAGCTTAGGGAGGCGACAGGGGGGGAGCTCCTACAATGAGCAGTTCTTC. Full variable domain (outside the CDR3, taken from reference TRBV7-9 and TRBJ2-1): DTGVSQNPRHKITKRGQNVTFRCDPISEHNRLYWYRQTLGQGPEFLTYFQNEAQLEKSRLLSDRFSAERPKGSFSTLEIQRTEQGDSAMYLCASSLGRRQGGSSYNEQFFGPGTRLTVL.

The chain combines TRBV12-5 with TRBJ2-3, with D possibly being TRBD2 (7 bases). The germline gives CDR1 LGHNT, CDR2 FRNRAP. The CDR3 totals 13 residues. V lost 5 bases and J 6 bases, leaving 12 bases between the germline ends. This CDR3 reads CASGQGRGDTQYF. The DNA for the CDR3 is TGTGCTAGTGGTCAGGGGAGGGGGGATACGCAGTATTTT.

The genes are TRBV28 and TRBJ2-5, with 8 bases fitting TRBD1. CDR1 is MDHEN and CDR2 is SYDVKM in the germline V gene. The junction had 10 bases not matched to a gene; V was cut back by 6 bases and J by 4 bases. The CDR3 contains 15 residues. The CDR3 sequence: CASSPNRGARETQYF. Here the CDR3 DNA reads TGTGCCAGCAGCCCTAACAGGGGGGCACGAGAGACCCAGTACTTC.

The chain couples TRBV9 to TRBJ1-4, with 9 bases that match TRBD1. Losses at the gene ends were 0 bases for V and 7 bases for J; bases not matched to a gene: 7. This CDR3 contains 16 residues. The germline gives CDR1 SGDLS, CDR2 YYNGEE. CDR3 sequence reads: CASSVALGQGSEKLFF. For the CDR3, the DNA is TGTGCCAGCAGCGTAGCTCTGGGACAGGGTAGTGAAAAACTGTTTTTT.

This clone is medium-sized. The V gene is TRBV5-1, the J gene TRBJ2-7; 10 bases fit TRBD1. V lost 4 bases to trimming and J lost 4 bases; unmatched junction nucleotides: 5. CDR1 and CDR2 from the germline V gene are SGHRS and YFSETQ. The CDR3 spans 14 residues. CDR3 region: CASSVDRGQYEQYF. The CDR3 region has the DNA TGCGCCAGCAGCGTCGACAGGGGGCAATACGAGCAGTACTTC.

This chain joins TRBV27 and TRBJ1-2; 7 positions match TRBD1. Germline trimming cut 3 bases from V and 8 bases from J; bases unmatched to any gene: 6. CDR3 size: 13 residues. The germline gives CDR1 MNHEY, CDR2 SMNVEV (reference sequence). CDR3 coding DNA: TGTGCCAGCAGTTTCGACAGGGCGCGAGGCTACACCTTC. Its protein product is CASSFDRARGYTF.

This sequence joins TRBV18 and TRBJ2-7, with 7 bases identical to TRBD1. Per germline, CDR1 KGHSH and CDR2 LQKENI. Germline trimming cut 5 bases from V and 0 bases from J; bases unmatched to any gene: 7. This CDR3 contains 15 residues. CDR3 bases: TGTGCCAGCTCATACTTGGGACAGACCTCCTACGAGCAGTACTTC. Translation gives CASSYLGQTSYEQYF.

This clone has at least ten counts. Written as DNA, the CDR3 is TGTGCCAGCAGCTTAGTGACTGCCCCCGCCCTCCACTTT. Amino acids: CASSLVTAPALHF. This chain links TRBV11-2 with TRBJ1-6, with D uncertain. Germline V gene sequence: CDR1 SGHAT, CDR2 FQNNGV. The V and J ends lost 1 base and 14 bases respectively, with 12 bases between them. The CDR3 spans 13 residues. Full variable domain (rest looked up from reference TRBV11-2 and TRBJ1-6): EAGVAQSPRYKIIEKRQSVAFWCNPISGHATLYWYQQILGQGPKLLIQFQNNGVVDDSQLPKDRFSAERLKGVDSTLKIQPAKLEDSAVYLCASSLVTAPALHFGNGTRLTVT.

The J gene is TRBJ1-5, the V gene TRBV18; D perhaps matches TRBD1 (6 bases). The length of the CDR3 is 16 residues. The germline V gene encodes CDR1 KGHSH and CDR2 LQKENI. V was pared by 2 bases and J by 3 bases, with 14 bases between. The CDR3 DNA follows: TGTGCCAGCTCACCAAAGGGGGAACAGATCAATCAGCCCCAGCATTTT. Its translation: CASSPKGEQINQPQHF.

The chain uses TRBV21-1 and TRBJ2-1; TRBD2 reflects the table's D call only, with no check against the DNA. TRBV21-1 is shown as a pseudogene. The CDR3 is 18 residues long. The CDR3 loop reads CARSPLGRGHTRYNEQFF. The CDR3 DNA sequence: TGTGCCCGCTCACCCCTGGGGAGGGGACACACGAGGTACAATGAGCAGTTCTTC.

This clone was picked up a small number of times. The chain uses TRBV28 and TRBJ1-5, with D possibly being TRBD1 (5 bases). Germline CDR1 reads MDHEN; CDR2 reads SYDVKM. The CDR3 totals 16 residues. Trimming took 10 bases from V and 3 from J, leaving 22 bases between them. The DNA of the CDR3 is TGTGCCACCCTCTCAGCGACAGTTATTTCCAATCAGCCCCAGCATTTT. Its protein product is CATLSATVISNQPQHF.

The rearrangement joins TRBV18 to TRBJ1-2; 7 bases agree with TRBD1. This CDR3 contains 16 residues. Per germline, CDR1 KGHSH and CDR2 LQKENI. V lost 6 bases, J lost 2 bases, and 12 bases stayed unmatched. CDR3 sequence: CASSGQTHLTNYGYTF. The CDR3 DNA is TGTGCCAGCTCGGGACAGACTCATCTTACCAACTATGGCTACACCTTC.

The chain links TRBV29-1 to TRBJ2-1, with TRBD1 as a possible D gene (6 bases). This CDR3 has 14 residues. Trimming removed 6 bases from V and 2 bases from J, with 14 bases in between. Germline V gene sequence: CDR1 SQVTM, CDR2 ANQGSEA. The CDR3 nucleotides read TGCAGCGTCCCAAGGGGGAACACCTACAATGAGCAGTTCTTC. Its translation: CSVPRGNTYNEQFF.

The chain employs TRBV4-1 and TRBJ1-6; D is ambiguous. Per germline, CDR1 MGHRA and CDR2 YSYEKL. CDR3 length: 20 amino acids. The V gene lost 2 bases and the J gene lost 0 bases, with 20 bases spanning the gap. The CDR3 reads CASSQFKSFSSSSYNSPLHF. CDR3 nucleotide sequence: TGCGCCAGCAGCCAATTTAAGTCCTTTTCCTCCAGCTCCTATAATTCACCCCTCCACTTT.

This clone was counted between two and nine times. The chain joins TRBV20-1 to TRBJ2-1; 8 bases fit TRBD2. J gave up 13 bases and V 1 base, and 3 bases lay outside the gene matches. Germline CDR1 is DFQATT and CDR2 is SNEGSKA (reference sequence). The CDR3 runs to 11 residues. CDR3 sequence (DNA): TGCAGTGCTAGAGGGGGACTAGGACAGTTCTTC. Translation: CSARGGLGQFF.

CDR3 sequence (DNA): TGTGCCAGCGGGCGGGGCGAGAACACCATATATTTT. This sequence encodes CASGRGENTIYF. The chain recombines TRBV2 with TRBJ1-3; a weak D match, TRBD1 (5 bases). With 8 bases removed from V and 7 bases from J, the gap between germline ends came to 12 bases. CDR1 is SNHLY and CDR2 is FYNNEI in the germline V gene. The CDR3 is 12 residues long. Together with reference TRBV2 and TRBJ1-3, the CDR3 gives the full variable domain: EPEVTQTPSHQVTQMGQEVILRCVPISNHLYFYWYRQILGQKVEFLVSFYNNEISEKSEIFDDQFSVERPDGSNFTLKIRSTKLEDSAMYFCASGRGENTIYFGEGSWLTVV.

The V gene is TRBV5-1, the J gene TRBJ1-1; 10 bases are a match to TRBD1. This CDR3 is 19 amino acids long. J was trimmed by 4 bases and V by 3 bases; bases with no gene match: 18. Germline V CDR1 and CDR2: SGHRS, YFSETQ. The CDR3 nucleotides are TGCGCCAGCAGCTCGAGGATTGCCGGACAGGGGGTTTGGGGCACTGAAGCTTTCTTT. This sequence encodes CASSSRIAGQGVWGTEAFF.

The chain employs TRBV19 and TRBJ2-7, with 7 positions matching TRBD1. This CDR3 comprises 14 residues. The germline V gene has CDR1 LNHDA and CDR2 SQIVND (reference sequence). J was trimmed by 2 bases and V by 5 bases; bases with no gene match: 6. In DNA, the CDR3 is TGTGCCAGTAGTCCTACAGGGGCGCCCTACGAGCAGTACTTC. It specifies CASSPTGAPYEQYF.

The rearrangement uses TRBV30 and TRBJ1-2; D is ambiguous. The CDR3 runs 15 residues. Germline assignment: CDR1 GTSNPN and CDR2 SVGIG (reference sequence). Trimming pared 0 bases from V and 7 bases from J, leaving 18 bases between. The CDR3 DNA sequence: TGTGCCTGGAGTGTAGCGGGGTGGACCTCCATTGGCTACACCTTC. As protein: CAWSVAGWTSIGYTF.